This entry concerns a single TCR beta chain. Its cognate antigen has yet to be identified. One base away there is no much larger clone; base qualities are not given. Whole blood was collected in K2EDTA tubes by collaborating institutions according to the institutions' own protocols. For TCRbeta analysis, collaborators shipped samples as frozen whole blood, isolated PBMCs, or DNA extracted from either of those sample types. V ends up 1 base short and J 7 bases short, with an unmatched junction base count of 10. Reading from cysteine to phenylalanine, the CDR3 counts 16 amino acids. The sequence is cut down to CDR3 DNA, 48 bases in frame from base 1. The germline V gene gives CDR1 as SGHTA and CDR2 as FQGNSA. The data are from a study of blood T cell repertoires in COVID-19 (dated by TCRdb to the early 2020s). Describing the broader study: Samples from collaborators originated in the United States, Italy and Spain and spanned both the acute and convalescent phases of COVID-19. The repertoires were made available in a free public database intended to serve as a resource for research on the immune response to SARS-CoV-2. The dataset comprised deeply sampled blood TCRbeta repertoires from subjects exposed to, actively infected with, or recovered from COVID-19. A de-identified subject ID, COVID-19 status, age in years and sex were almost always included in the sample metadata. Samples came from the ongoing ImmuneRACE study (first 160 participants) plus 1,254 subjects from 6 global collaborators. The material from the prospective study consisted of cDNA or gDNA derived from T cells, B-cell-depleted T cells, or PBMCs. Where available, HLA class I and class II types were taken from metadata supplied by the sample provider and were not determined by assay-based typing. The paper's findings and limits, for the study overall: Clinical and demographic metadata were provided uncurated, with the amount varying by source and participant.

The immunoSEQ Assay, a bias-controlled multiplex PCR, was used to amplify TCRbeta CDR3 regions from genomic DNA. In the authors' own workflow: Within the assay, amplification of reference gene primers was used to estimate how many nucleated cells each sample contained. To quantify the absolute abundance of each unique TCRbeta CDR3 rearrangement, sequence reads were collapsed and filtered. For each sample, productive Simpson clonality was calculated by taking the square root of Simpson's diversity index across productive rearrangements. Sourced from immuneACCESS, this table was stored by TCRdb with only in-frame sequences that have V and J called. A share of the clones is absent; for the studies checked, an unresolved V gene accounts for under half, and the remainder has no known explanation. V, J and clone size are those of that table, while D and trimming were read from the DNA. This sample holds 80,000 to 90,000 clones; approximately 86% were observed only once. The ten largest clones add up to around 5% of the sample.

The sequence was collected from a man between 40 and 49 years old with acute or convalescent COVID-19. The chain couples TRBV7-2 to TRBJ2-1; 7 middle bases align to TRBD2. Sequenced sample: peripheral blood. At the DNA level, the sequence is TGTGCCAGCAGCTTAGTCCCCGAGCGGGATTTGAATGAGCAGTTCTTC. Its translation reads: CASSLVPERDLNEQFF.